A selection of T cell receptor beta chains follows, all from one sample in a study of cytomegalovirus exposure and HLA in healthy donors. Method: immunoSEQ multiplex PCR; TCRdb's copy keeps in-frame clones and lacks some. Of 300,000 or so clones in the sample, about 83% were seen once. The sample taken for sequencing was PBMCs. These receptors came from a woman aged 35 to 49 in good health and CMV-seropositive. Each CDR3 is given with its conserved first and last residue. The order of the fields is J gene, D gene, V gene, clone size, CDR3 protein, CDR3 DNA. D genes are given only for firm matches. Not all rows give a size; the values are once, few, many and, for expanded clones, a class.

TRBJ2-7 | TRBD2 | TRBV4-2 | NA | CASSQETSGQGEQYF | TGTGCCAGCAGCCAAGAGACTAGCGGACAAGGCGAGCAGTACTTC
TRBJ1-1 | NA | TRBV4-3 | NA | CASSQGFQDTEAFF | TGCGCCAGCAGCCAAGGATTCCAGGACACTGAAGCTTTCTTT
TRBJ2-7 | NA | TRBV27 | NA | CASSLRWGTEQYF | TGTGCCAGCAGTTTAAGGTGGGGCACCGAGCAGTACTTC
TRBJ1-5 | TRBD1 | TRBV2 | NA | CASRRETGSNQPQHF | TGTGCCAGCAGGCGCGAGACAGGGAGCAATCAGCCCCAGCATTTT
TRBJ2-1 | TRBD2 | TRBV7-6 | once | CASSPNIPQRGSVNEQFF | TGTGCCAGCAGCCCTAATATCCCGCAACGCGGGAGCGTCAATGAGCAGTTCTTC
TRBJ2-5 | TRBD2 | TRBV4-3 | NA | CASSLGTSQETQYF | TGCGCCAGCAGCCTTGGGACTAGCCAAGAGACCCAGTACTTC
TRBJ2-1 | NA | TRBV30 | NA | CAWSLQGSPEQFF | TGTGCCTGGAGTCTACAGGGATCCCCTGAGCAGTTCTTC
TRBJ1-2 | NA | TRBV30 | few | CAWVKSPGSGSF | TGTGCCTGGGTCAAGTCCCCAGGGTCTGGCTCCTTC
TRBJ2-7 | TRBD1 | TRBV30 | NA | CALRDRVYDEQYF | TGTGCCTTGCGGGACAGGGTCTACGACGAGCAGTACTTC
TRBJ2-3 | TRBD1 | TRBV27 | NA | CASRGTGGFMGTQYF | TGTGCCAGCAGGGGGACAGGGGGTTTTATGGGTACGCAGTATTTT
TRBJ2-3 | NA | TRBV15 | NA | CATSRDVARQYF | TGTGCCACCAGCAGAGATGTGGCAAGGCAGTATTTT
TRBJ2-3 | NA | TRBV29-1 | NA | CSAVPGTDTQYF | TGCAGCGCCGTGCCGGGCACAGATACGCAGTATTTT